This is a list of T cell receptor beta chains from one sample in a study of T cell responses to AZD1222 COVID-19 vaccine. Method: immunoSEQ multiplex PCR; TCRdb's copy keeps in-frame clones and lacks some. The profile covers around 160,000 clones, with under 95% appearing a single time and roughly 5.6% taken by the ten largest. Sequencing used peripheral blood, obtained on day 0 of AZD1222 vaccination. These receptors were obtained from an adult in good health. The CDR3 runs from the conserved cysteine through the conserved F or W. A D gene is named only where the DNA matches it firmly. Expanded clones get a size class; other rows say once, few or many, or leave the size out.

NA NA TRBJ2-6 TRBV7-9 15 CASSSRGQRANVLTF TGTGCCAGCAGCTCGCGGGGCCAACGGGCCAACGTCCTGACTTTC
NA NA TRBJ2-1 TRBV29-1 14 CSVVLGTASNEQFF TGCAGCGTTGTTCTTGGGACTGCCTCCAATGAGCAGTTCTTC
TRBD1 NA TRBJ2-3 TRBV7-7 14 CASSPGQGSDTQYF TGTGCTAGCAGCCCGGGACAGGGCTCAGATACGCAGTATTTT
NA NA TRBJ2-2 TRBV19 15 CASSSTGVTPHTLFF TGTGCCAGTAGCTCTACGGGGGTTACCCCACACACACTGTTTTTT
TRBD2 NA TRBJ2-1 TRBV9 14 CASTTAAGANEQFF TGTGCCAGCACCACGGCGGCGGGAGCCAATGAGCAGTTCTTC
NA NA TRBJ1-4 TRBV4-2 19 CASSQRLQIRVATNEKLFF TGTGCCAGCAGCCAGAGGCTGCAAATACGCGTTGCAACTAATGAAAAACTGTTTTTT
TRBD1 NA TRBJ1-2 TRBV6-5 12 CASSYRGDGYTF TGTGCCAGCTCCTACAGGGGCGATGGCTACACCTTC
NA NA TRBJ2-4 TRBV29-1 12 CSVEDKRDIQYF TGCAGCGTTGAGGACAAGAGGGACATTCAGTACTTC
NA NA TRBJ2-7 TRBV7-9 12 CASSLDGMGQYF TGTGCCAGCAGCTTAGATGGCATGGGTCAGTACTTC
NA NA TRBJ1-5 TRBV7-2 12 CASSLGGQPQHF TGTGCCAGCAGCTTGGGAGGTCAGCCCCAGCATTTT
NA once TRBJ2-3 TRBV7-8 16 CASSPVGGSYTDTQYF TGTGCCAGCAGCCCCGTGGGGGGATCATACACAGATACGCAGTATTTT
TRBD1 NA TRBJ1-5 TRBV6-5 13 CASSNPGGQPQHF TGTGCCAGCAGCAATCCAGGGGGACAGCCCCAGCATTTT
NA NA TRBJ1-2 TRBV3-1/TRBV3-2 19 CASSQEWGVGSGANYGYTF TGTGCCAGCAGCCAAGAATGGGGGGTTGGAAGCGGAGCTAACTATGGCTACACCTTC
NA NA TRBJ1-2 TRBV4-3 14 CASSQETGLYGYTF TGCGCCAGCAGCCAAGAGACTGGGCTTTATGGCTACACCTTC
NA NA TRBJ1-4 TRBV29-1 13 CSVVAEWDEKLFF TGCAGCGTTGTGGCAGAATGGGATGAAAAACTGTTTTTT
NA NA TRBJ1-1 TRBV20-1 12 CSASFGLTEAFF TGCAGTGCTAGTTTCGGGTTAACTGAAGCTTTCTTT
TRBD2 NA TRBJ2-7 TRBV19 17 CASSIKGLAELPYEQYF TGTGCCAGTAGTATAAAGGGGCTAGCGGAACTACCCTACGAGCAGTACTTC
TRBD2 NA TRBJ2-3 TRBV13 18 CASSFGLAGGPRTDTQYF TGTGCCAGCAGCTTCGGACTAGCGGGGGGGCCAAGGACAGATACGCAGTATTTT
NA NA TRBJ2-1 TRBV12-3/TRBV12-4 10 CARPPHEQFF TGTGCCCGCCCCCCTCATGAGCAGTTCTTC
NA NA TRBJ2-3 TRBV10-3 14 CAITDRENADTQYF TGTGCCATTACGGACAGAGAAAATGCAGATACGCAGTATTTT
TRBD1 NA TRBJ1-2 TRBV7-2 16 CASSLATAGGDYGYTF TGTGCCAGCAGCTTAGCAACGGCAGGGGGGGACTATGGCTACACCTTC
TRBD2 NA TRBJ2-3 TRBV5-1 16 CASSLGLAGLSDTQYF TGCGCCAGCAGCTTGGGCCTAGCGGGACTTAGTGATACGCAGTATTTT
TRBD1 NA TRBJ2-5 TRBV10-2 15 CASSSPLAGGKTQYF TGCGCCAGCAGTTCCCCCCTCGCAGGGGGAAAGACCCAGTACTTC
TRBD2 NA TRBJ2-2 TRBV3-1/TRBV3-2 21 CASTHAIFSGTSGGRAGELFF TGTGCCAGCACCCACGCGATTTTTTCCGGGACTAGCGGGGGGCGGGCCGGGGAGCTGTTTTTT
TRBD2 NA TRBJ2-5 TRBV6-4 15 CASSPMGGEIETQYF TGTGCCAGCAGTCCTATGGGGGGGGAGATTGAGACCCAGTACTTC
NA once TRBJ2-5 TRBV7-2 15 CASSPIPSAQETQYF TGTGCCAGCAGCCCAATACCGTCAGCCCAAGAGACCCAGTACTTC
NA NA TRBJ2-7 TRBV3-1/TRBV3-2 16 CASSQDPPYPLYEQYF TGTGCCAGCAGCCAAGATCCGCCGTACCCCCTCTACGAGCAGTACTTC
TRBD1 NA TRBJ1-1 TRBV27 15 CASSLSPTGRTEAFF TGTGCCAGCAGTTTATCGCCGACAGGGAGGACTGAAGCTTTCTTT
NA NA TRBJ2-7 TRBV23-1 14 CASLRRGGTYEQYF TGCGCCAGCCTACGAAGGGGGGGGACCTACGAGCAGTACTTC
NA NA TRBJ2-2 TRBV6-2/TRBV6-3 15 CASSYSGRSPGELFF TGTGCCAGCAGTTACTCAGGCAGGAGCCCCGGGGAGCTGTTTTTT
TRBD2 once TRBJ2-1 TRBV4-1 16 CASSRSVLAGGGEQFF TGCGCCAGCAGCCGGAGCGTTCTAGCGGGGGGGGGTGAGCAGTTCTTC
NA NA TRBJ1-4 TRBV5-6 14 CASSLLGVGEKLFF TGTGCCAGCAGCTTGTTGGGGGTTGGAGAAAAACTGTTTTTT
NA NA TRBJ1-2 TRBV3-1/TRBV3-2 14 CASSQNAFKRGYTF TGTGCCAGCAGCCAAAACGCCTTTAAGCGGGGCTACACCTTC
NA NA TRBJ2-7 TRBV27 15 CASILKGGRNYEQYF TGTGCCAGCATCCTGAAGGGTGGGCGGAACTACGAGCAGTACTTC
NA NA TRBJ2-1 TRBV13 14 CASSLVQGVNEQFF TGTGCCAGCAGCTTGGTACAGGGTGTAAATGAGCAGTTCTTC
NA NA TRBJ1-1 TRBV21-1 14 CASGRGRGNTEAFF TGTGCCAGTGGACGGGGCAGAGGGAACACTGAAGCTTTCTTT
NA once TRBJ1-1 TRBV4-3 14 CASSPVGLGTEAFF TGCGCCAGCAGCCCGGTTGGATTAGGCACTGAAGCTTTCTTT
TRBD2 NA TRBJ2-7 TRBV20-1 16 CSASFAFAGETYEQYF TGCAGTGCTAGTTTTGCGTTCGCGGGAGAAACCTACGAGCAGTACTTC
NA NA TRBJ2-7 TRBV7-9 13 CASSRDNSYEQYF TGTGCCAGCAGCAGGGACAACTCCTACGAGCAGTACTTC
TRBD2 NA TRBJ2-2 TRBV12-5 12 CASGHSGGELFF TGTGCTAGTGGCCATAGCGGGGGGGAGCTGTTTTTT
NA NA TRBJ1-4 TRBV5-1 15 CASTVRNPANEKLFF TGCGCCAGCACGGTACGGAATCCGGCTAATGAAAAACTGTTTTTT
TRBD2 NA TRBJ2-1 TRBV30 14 CAWSWAGVSNEQFF TGTGCCTGGAGTTGGGCGGGAGTTAGCAATGAGCAGTTCTTC
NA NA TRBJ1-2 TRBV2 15 CASRGLQGRNYGYTF TGTGCCAGCAGGGGTTTACAGGGTCGGAACTATGGCTACACCTTC
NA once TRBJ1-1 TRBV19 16 CASSITPKARNTEAFF TGTGCCAGTAGTATAACCCCGAAGGCCCGTAACACTGAAGCTTTCTTT
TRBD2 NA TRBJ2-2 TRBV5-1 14 CASEREGHTGELFF TGCGCCAGCGAACGGGAGGGCCACACCGGGGAGCTGTTTTTT
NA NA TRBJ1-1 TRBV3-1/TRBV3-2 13 CASSQSMDTEAFF TGTGCCAGCAGCCAATCCATGGACACTGAAGCTTTCTTT
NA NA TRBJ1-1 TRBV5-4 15 CASSFAGGDLTEAFF TGTGCCAGCAGCTTTGCGGGGGGCGATCTCACTGAAGCTTTCTTT
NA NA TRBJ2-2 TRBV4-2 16 CASSQELGSSPGELFF TGTGCCAGCAGCCAAGAGTTGGGGTCCTCACCCGGGGAGCTGTTTTTT
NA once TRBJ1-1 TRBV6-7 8 CASSPPFF TGTGCCAGCAGCCCCCCTTTCTTT
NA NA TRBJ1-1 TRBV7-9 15 CASSLWEQVSTEAFF TGTGCCAGCAGCTTATGGGAGCAGGTCTCCACTGAAGCTTTCTTT
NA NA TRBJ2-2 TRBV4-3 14 CASSQGLNTGELFF TGCGCCAGCAGCCAAGGGCTAAACACCGGGGAGCTGTTTTTT